Presented here are 3 T cell receptor beta chains from one specimen sequenced in a study of response to subunit inactivated influenza vaccine. TCRdb reprocessed the RT-PCR reads with MiXCR, giving one entry per CDR3 protein. The sample consists of about 520,000 distinct CDR3 sequences, about 25% of them appearing once. The specimen was CD4+ T cells sorted from PBMCs, collected 5 to 6 days after vaccination. The receptors derive from a man between 50 and 59 years old who received an inactivated influenza vaccine.

The rearrangement links TRBV7-2 to TRBJ2-3, with 15 nucleotides matching TRBD2. The CDR3 runs 17 residues. CDR1 and CDR2 (germline): SGHTA, FQGNSA. V lost 5 bases to trimming and J lost 5 bases; unmatched junction nucleotides: 8. CDR3 sequence reads: CASSHHRTSGGVDTQYF. The DNA of the CDR3 is TGTGCCAGCAGCCACCACAGGACTAGCGGGGGGGTAGATACGCAGTATTTT.

The CDR3 region is CASSNRQVSYEQYF. CDR3 nucleotide sequence: TGTGCCAGCAGTAACCGACAGGTCTCCTACGAGCAGTACTTC. The rearrangement uses TRBV27 and TRBJ2-7; D perhaps matches TRBD1 (6 bases). The V gene lost 5 bases and the J gene lost 0 bases, with 11 bases spanning the gap. The CDR3 extends over 14 amino acids. Germline V lookup: CDR1 MNHEY, CDR2 SMNVEV (reference sequence).

This clonotype was observed a handful of times. CDR3 amino acids: CASSWPPLAGDRSSYNEQFF. CDR3 in DNA: TGCGCCAGCAGCTGGCCCCCGCTAGCGGGAGATCGGAGCTCCTACAATGAGCAGTTCTTC. The rearrangement links TRBV5-1 to TRBJ2-1, with 10 nucleotides matching TRBD2. The germline V gene encodes CDR1 SGHRS and CDR2 YFSETQ. With V trimmed by 3 bases and J by 0 bases, 15 bases remained unmatched. The CDR3 sequence is 20 residues long.